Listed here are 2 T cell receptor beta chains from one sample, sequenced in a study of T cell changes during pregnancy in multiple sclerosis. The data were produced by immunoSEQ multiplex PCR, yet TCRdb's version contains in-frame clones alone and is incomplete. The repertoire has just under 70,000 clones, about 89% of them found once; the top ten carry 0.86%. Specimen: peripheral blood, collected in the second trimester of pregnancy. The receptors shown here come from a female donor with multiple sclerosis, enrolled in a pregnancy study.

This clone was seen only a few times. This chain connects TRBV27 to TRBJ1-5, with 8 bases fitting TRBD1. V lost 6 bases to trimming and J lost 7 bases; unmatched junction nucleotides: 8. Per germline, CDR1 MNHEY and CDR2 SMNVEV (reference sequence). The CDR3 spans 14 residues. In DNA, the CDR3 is TGTGCCAGCAGCAAAGGGACAGGACAACAGCCCCAGCATTTT. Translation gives CASSKGTGQQPQHF.

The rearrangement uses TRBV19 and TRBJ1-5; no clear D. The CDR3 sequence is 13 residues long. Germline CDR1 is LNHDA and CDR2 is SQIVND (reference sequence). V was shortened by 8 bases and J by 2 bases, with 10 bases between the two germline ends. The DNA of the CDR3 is TGTGCCAGTCGATTGCGTGGCAATCAGCCCCAGCATTTT. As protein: CASRLRGNQPQHF. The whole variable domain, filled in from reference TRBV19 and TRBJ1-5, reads DGGITQSPKYLFRKEGQNVTLSCEQNLNHDAMYWYRQDPGQGLRLIYYSQIVNDFQKGDIAEGYSVSREKKESFPLTVTSAQKNPTAFYLCASRLRGNQPQHFGDGTRLSIL.